A single sample is the source of the 25 T cell receptor beta chains below, sequenced in a study of blood T cells in healthy people across ages. PCR was performed a second time for 7 to 11 cycles using a sample-barcoded 5' primer and a J-beta primer mix. TCRdb called the 5' RACE reads again in MiXCR, with one record for every CDR3 protein. The top ten hold under 9.5% of the sample, which has hundreds of thousands of distinct CDR3 sequences, approximately 25% seen once. A further study also used this sample, focusing on T cells of mothers and their children.

Sequenced: blood. The receptors originated from a boy younger than 18 in good health.

This clonotype appeared a few times. This sequence joins TRBV11-2 and TRBJ2-5, with a possible D match to TRBD2 (6 bases). CDR1 and CDR2 from the germline V gene are SGHAT and FQNNGV. This CDR3 spans 17 amino acids. The germline V and J ends were trimmed by 5 bases and 2 bases, with 21 bases remaining between them. DNA for the CDR3: TGTGCCAGCAGCCGTACGACCCCGACTAGAAGGCAAGAGACCCAGTACTTC. Translated, it gives CASSRTTPTRRQETQYF. Filled out from reference TRBV11-2 and TRBJ2-5, the complete variable domain reads EAGVAQSPRYKIIEKRQSVAFWCNPISGHATLYWYQQILGQGPKLLIQFQNNGVVDDSQLPKDRFSAERLKGVDSTLKIQPAKLEDSAVYLCASSRTTPTRRQETQYFGPGTRLLVL.

This chain links TRBV3-1 with TRBJ2-5, with 8 bases lining up with TRBD2. J lost 1 base, V lost 0 bases, and 10 bases had no gene match. In germline, CDR1 is LGHDT, CDR2 YNNKEL (reference sequence). The CDR3 is 18 residues long. The CDR3 DNA reads as TGTGCCAGCAGCCAAGATCCTGAGACTAGCGACGTCCAAGAGACCCAGTACTTC. Translated, it gives CASSQDPETSDVQETQYF.

This clonotype was recorded only once. The rearrangement joins TRBV7-2 to TRBJ2-2; D might be TRBD2 (5 bases). Germline V gene sequence: CDR1 SGHTA, CDR2 FQGNSA. V was pared by 1 base and J by 10 bases, with 10 bases between. There are 13 residues in the CDR3. This CDR3 is CASSLDEGVELFF. CDR3 DNA sequence: TGTGCCAGCAGCTTAGATGAGGGAGTGGAGCTGTTTTTT.

This clonotype was observed a handful of times. The chain has TRBV7-2 and TRBJ2-1; D call uncertain. CDR3 length: 12 amino acids. V shed 2 bases and J shed 5 bases, with 4 bases lying between them. CDR1 SGHTA and CDR2 FQGNSA come from the germline V gene. As DNA, the CDR3 is TGTGCCAGCAGCTTATTGCACAATGAGCAGTTCTTC. Its translation: CASSLLHNEQFF.

V is TRBV7-2 and J is TRBJ1-5, with TRBD1 matching over 9 bases. The CDR3 has 15 amino acids. Germline-derived CDR1 and CDR2 are SGHTA and FQGNSA. Trimming at V came to 4 bases and at J to 6 bases, leaving 7 bases not matched to a gene. CDR3 loop: CASSSEGQGGQPQHF. CDR3 DNA sequence: TGTGCCAGCAGCTCCGAGGGACAGGGAGGTCAGCCCCAGCATTTT. The full variable domain, its missing parts supplied by reference TRBV7-2 and TRBJ1-5, is GAGVSQSPSNKVTEKGKDVELRCDPISGHTALYWYRQSLGQGLEFLIYFQGNSAPDKSGLPSDRFSAERTGGSVSTLTIQRTQQEDSAVYLCASSSEGQGGQPQHFGDGTRLSIL.

This clonotype has only a few counts. The chain employs TRBV7-6 and TRBJ1-5, with TRBD1 identical over 7 bases. CDR1 and CDR2 from the germline V gene are SGHVS and FNYEAQ. Trimming took 4 bases from V and 7 from J; bases not matched to a gene: 4. This CDR3 spans 13 amino acids. CDR3 residues: CASSSVQGQPQHF. The DNA of the CDR3 is TGTGCCAGCAGCTCCGTACAGGGGCAGCCCCAGCATTTT.

This clonotype was picked up a small number of times. The chain uses TRBV6-2 or TRBV6-3 and TRBJ2-1; the match to TRBD1 covers 10 bases. The J call may be in error: the DNA end matches TRBJ2-7 better. The CDR3 covers 14 residues. Germline assignment: CDR1 MNHEY and CDR2 SVGEGT. CDR3 sequence: CASILGQGSNEQYF. CDR3 coding DNA: TGTGCCAGCATCCTGGGACAGGGGTCGAACGAGCAGTACTTC.

This clonotype showed up just a few times. Here the CDR3 reads CASSQELAEGTDTQYF. CDR3 bases: TGTGCCAGCAGCCAAGAACTAGCGGAAGGCACAGATACGCAGTATTTT. The chain has TRBV4-2 and TRBJ2-3; 8 nucleotides align to TRBD2. V shed 0 bases and J 1 base; nucleotides not matched to a gene: 3. CDR1 and CDR2 (germline): LGHNA, YNFKEQ. This CDR3 comprises 16 residues.

This clonotype was seen more than once but under ten times. The chain employs TRBV12-3 or TRBV12-4 and TRBJ2-7; no definite D call. V shed 2 bases and J shed 4 bases, with 9 bases lying between them. This CDR3 is built from 13 residues. As DNA, the CDR3 is TGTGCCAGCAGTTTAATGGAGAGATACGAGCAGTACTTC. Residues: CASSLMERYEQYF.

This clonotype was seen a few times. The chain links TRBV6-1 to TRBJ1-2, with 7 bases lining up with TRBD1. Germline lookup yields CDR1 MNHNS and CDR2 SASEGT. Unmatched junction bases numbered 12, after V lost 5 bases and J lost 9 bases. The CDR3 consists of 14 residues. The CDR3 here is CASSITGAASRYTF. The DNA of the CDR3 is TGTGCCAGCAGTATTACAGGGGCCGCGAGTCGCTACACCTTC.

This chain connects TRBV4-3 to TRBJ2-4; 7 nucleotides line up with TRBD2. The V segment lost 0 bases and the J segment 1 base; nucleotides outside the gene matches: 0. Per germline, CDR1 LGHNA and CDR2 YSLEER. The CDR3 length is 15 residues. As DNA, the CDR3 is TGCGCCAGCAGCCAAGAGCGGGAGGCCAAAAACATTCAGTACTTC. It codes for CASSQEREAKNIQYF.

The sample holds a few counts of this clonotype. The chain employs TRBV7-9 and TRBJ2-1, with D perhaps TRBD1 or TRBD2 (5 bases each). V lost 6 bases and J 4 bases, leaving 16 bases between the germline ends. The length of the CDR3 is 15 residues. CDR1 is SEHNR, CDR2 FQNEAQ, per germline (reference sequence). The CDR3 sequence: CASRGEWGSYNEQFF. The DNA for the CDR3 is TGTGCCAGCAGGGGAGAGTGGGGGAGTTACAATGAGCAGTTCTTC.

This clonotype has more than one count but fewer than ten. This rearrangement joins TRBV7-2 to TRBJ2-5, with TRBD2 matching 11 bases. The end of the DNA fits TRBJ2-7 better, so the J call may be wrong. Germline CDR1 is SGHTA and CDR2 is FQGNSA. The CDR3 spans 16 residues. The CDR3 sequence is CASSLGGTSGSREQYF. For the CDR3, the DNA is TGTGCCAGCAGCTTAGGAGGGACTAGCGGATCTCGCGAGCAGTACTTC.

This clonotype was observed a few times. V usage is TRBV12-3 or TRBV12-4 and J usage is TRBJ2-7; 9 bases are a match to TRBD1. J was trimmed by 5 bases and V by 2 bases; bases with no gene match: 10. This CDR3 has 16 amino acids. CDR3 in amino acids: CASSLTGTGLRHEQYF. In DNA, the CDR3 is TGTGCCAGCAGTTTAACGGGGACAGGGCTTCGCCACGAGCAGTACTTC.

This chain uses TRBV20-1 with TRBJ2-1, with 14 nucleotides matching TRBD2. CDR1 is DFQATT and CDR2 is SNEGSKA in the germline V gene (reference sequence). V lost 1 base and J lost 9; bases outside the gene matches: 2. The CDR3 is 14 residues long. The DNA for the CDR3 is TGCAGTGCTAGAGCGGGACTAGCGGGAGTTGAGCAGTTCTTC. It yields the protein CSARAGLAGVEQFF.

The V gene is TRBV7-2, the J gene TRBJ2-5, with TRBD1 matching over 10 bases. The CDR3 has 16 amino acids. The ends lost 11 bases at V and 2 bases at J; junction bases unmatched: 14. Germline values: CDR1 SGHTA, CDR2 FQGNSA. As DNA, the CDR3 is TGTGCCGTACAAGAATGGGGGACAGGGGAGCAAGAGACCCAGTACTTC. Amino acid sequence: CAVQEWGTGEQETQYF. Supplemented by reference TRBV7-2 and TRBJ2-5, the full variable domain reads GAGVSQSPSNKVTEKGKDVELRCDPISGHTALYWYRQSLGQGLEFLIYFQGNSAPDKSGLPSDRFSAERTGGSVSTLTIQRTQQEDSAVYLCAVQEWGTGEQETQYFGPGTRLLVL.

This clonotype was observed a handful of times. The rearrangement joins TRBV9 to TRBJ1-1, with a possible D match to TRBD1 (5 bases). The CDR3 extends over 15 amino acids. Germline V gene sequence: CDR1 SGDLS, CDR2 YYNGEE. With 0 bases removed from V and 5 bases from J, the gap between germline ends came to 14 bases. In DNA, the CDR3 is TGTGCCAGCAGCGTAGGAGGCGTGGGGCGGACTGAAGCTTTCTTT. It encodes CASSVGGVGRTEAFF.

This clonotype showed up just a few times. The rearrangement joins TRBV7-2 to TRBJ1-4; D may be TRBD1 (5 bases). This CDR3 contains 17 residues. Trimming removed 3 bases at V and 2 bases at J, with 16 bases between. Germline-derived CDR1 and CDR2 are SGHTA and FQGNSA. The CDR3 DNA reads as TGTGCCAGCAGCTTCCCATCCGTCGGGGGTACTAATGAAAAACTGTTTTTT. Its translation: CASSFPSVGGTNEKLFF.

This sequence joins TRBV29-1 and TRBJ1-4; D is possibly TRBD1 (5 bases). The CDR3 extends over 13 amino acids. Germline V gene sequence: CDR1 SQVTM, CDR2 ANQGSEA. The ends were cut back, 6 bases at V and 6 bases at J, with 14 bases in the middle. CDR3 sequence (DNA): TGCAGCGTCCGGGGGGGGAAGGATGAAAAACTGTTTTTT. Translating it yields CSVRGGKDEKLFF.

The chain is built from TRBV28 and TRBJ2-5; D may correspond to TRBD1 or TRBD2 (5 bases each). With the DNA end fitting TRBJ2-1 better, the J assignment may be wrong. This CDR3 has 16 amino acids. Germline V gives CDR1 MDHEN, CDR2 SYDVKM. The CDR3 nucleotides read TGTGCCAGCAGTTCTCACCTAGCAAGTCAGGGAAATGAGCAGTTCTTC. Translating it yields CASSSHLASQGNEQFF.

The chain carries TRBV5-1 and TRBJ1-6; D is undetermined. Per germline, CDR1 SGHRS and CDR2 YFSETQ. The CDR3 length is 14 residues. V shed 1 base and J shed 8 bases, with 10 bases lying between them. The CDR3 region has the DNA TGCGCCAGCAGCTTGCCGGAATTGGATTCACCCCTCCACTTT. This encodes CASSLPELDSPLHF.

This clonotype was picked up many times. The V call is TRBV29-1, the J call TRBJ2-7; possible D gene TRBD1, 6 bases. This CDR3 is built from 12 residues. V lost 6 bases to trimming and J lost 0 bases, with 9 bases between them. CDR1 is SQVTM and CDR2 is ANQGSEA in the germline V gene. The chain's CDR3 is CSVEQGSYEQYF. The CDR3 DNA reads as TGCAGCGTGGAACAGGGCTCCTACGAGCAGTACTTC.

The CDR3 region has the DNA TGCGCCAGCAGCATTGCCGGGACTAGCGCGGCCAATGAGCAGTTCTTC. Its translation: CASSIAGTSAANEQFF. The J gene is TRBJ2-1, the V gene TRBV5-1; 10 bases are shared with TRBD2. Germline CDR1 is SGHRS and CDR2 is YFSETQ. The CDR3 has 16 residues. Unmatched junction bases numbered 10, after V lost 4 bases and J lost 6 bases.

The table lists this clonotype with a count of one. The chain employs TRBV2 and TRBJ2-5; D is undetermined. Trimming took 3 bases from V and 2 from J, leaving 10 bases between them. This CDR3 contains 14 residues. The V gene's germline CDR1 is SNHLY and CDR2 FYNNEI. The CDR3 protein is CASSEGNRQETQYF. The CDR3 DNA sequence: TGTGCCAGCAGTGAGGGAAACCGACAAGAGACCCAGTACTTC.

In this sample, this clonotype turned up a few times. The CDR3 sequence: CASSNRRDTYEQYF. The DNA for the CDR3 is TGTGCCAGCAGCAATCGCAGGGATACCTACGAGCAGTACTTC. The chain uses TRBV21-1 and TRBJ2-7; the DNA was not compared with TRBD1, the D call given in the table. TRBV21-1 constitutes a pseudogene. This CDR3 comprises 14 residues.